This T cell receptor beta chain comes out of a study of cytomegalovirus exposure and HLA in healthy donors. The CDR3 loop spans 14 amino acids. CDR1 is SGHTA and CDR2 is FQGTGA in the germline V gene. V gave up 4 bases and J gave up 4 bases, with 13 bases separating them. TCRdb keeps only in-frame clones here, not all; method: immunoSEQ multiplex PCR. This sample carries 150,000 to 200,000 clones, roughly 84% of them seen once, and the ten largest clones take roughly 7.5%. The TCR comes from a man aged 18 to 30 in good health and CMV-seropositive. Sequencing input: PBMCs. This chain links TRBV7-3 with TRBJ1-1; weak D call: TRBD1 (6 bases). The CDR3 sequence: CASSSDGGTTEAFF. In DNA, the CDR3 is TGTGCCAGCAGCTCAGATGGGGGCACCACTGAAGCTTTCTTT.